In this sample, the clone carrying this T cell receptor beta chain turned up many times. Its specificity is unknown. The germline CDR1 and CDR2 sequences are MNHEY and SMNVEV (reference sequence). Trimming stripped 5 bases from V and 0 bases from J, with 5 bases between. CDR3 length equals 13 residues. This entry belongs to a study of response to subunit inactivated influenza vaccine. MiXCR, applied by TCRdb to the RT-PCR reads, yields one record per CDR3 protein. The sample carries more than 400,000 distinct CDR3 sequences, approximately 7.2% recorded once. Whole-study results and caveats: A suggestion made by the authors is that each seasonal influenza vaccination recruits few new T cells.

The chain has TRBV27 and TRBJ2-1; D is uncertain. The receptor's source is a man between 50 and 69 years old who received an inactivated influenza vaccine. Sample: PBMCs from blood, taken 23 months after vaccination. DNA for the CDR3: TGTGCCAGCAGTAGTTCCTCCTACAATGAGCAGTTCTTC. Protein sequence: CASSSSSYNEQFF.